Presented here are 5 T cell receptor beta chains from one specimen sequenced in a study of blood T cell repertoires in COVID-19. The method was immunoSEQ multiplex PCR; TCRdb's version includes in-frame clones alone and lacks a portion of them. The sample records hundreds of thousands of clones, around 84% being singletons. Sequenced material: peripheral blood. These receptors all stem from a young man with active or convalescent COVID-19.

The chain employs TRBV28 and TRBJ1-1; D possibly corresponds to TRBD1 (5 bases). Germline V gene sequence: CDR1 MDHEN, CDR2 SYDVKM. Trimming pared 6 bases from V and 1 base from J, leaving 12 bases between. The CDR3 runs to 14 residues. The CDR3 sequence is CASSSWGANTEAFF. In nucleotides, the CDR3 is TGTGCCAGCAGCTCTTGGGGCGCGAACACTGAAGCTTTCTTT.

The rearrangement joins TRBV4-1 to TRBJ1-1; no clear D. This CDR3 spans 15 amino acids. V was clipped by 7 bases and J by 1 base, with 16 bases between them. In germline, CDR1 is MGHRA, CDR2 YSYEKL. CDR3 amino acids: CASTISRGGNTEAFF. In DNA form, the CDR3 reads TGCGCCAGCACCATAAGTCGGGGAGGGAACACTGAAGCTTTCTTT.

The chain couples TRBV19 to TRBJ2-1; D perhaps matches TRBD1 (5 bases). Looked up from germline, CDR1 is LNHDA and CDR2 is SQIVND (reference sequence). This CDR3 has 15 residues. Deletions cut 3 bases from V and 7 bases from J, with 16 bases between. CDR3 loop: CASSIAPQVGNEQFF. The CDR3 region has the DNA TGTGCCAGTAGTATCGCCCCACAGGTAGGGAATGAGCAGTTCTTC.

In this sample, this clone turned up once. The V call is TRBV19, the J call TRBJ2-6; 8 bases are shared with TRBD2. V shed 5 bases and J 3 bases; nucleotides not matched to a gene: 6. There are 16 residues in the CDR3. Germline CDR1 reads LNHDA; CDR2 reads SQIVND (reference sequence). CDR3 sequence: CASSRPGGNGANVLTF. The CDR3 nucleotides are TGTGCCAGTAGTCGTCCGGGGGGGAATGGGGCCAACGTCCTGACTTTC.

The CDR3 sequence is CASSLQGADYGYTF. The CDR3, as DNA: TGTGCCAGCAGCCTTCAGGGGGCGGACTATGGCTACACCTTC. The chain employs TRBV3-1 (or the pseudogene TRBV3-2) and TRBJ1-2, with TRBD1 matching 8 bases. V gave up 4 bases and J gave up 3 bases; unmatched junction bases: 4. The CDR3 spans 14 residues. Looked up from germline, CDR1 is LGHDT and CDR2 is YNNKEL (reference sequence).